One T cell receptor beta chain is described in this entry. At one end, the junction sequence differs from germline, possibly due to a read error. Blood RNA came from unsorted whole blood; germline DNA was also extracted. The CDR3 contains 15 residues. CDR1 is MNHEY, CDR2 SVGEGT, per germline. A primer matching the constant region was used to make TCR beta cDNA from 500 to 600 ng of total RNA. ARM-PCR was slightly modified, and three nested multiplex PCR rounds with it gave rise to the TCR beta libraries. The first two PCR rounds, roughly 10 cycles each, used TRBV1-TRBV30 forward primers and a C-beta reverse primer. TCRdb recomputed calls from the multiplex PCR reads with MiXCR, one row per CDR3 protein. This sample has 150,000 to 200,000 distinct CDR3 sequences, with 60% found just once. This specimen comes from a study of tumor-infiltrating lymphocytes in primary liver carcinoma. Study-wide background: Ranging in age from 30 to 69 years, the patients were men and women.

What was sequenced was peripheral blood. The TCR originated in a man aged 35-49 years with primary liver carcinoma and hepatitis B virus infection. The V and J genes are TRBV6-2 or TRBV6-3 and TRBJ2-3; unclear D gene. As DNA, the CDR3 is TGTACCAGCAGGAAACAGCAACCTAGCACAGATACGCAGTATTTT. As protein: CTSRKQQPSTDTQYF.